The 14 T cell receptor beta chains reported below all come from one sample, sequenced in a study of shared clonotypes between healthy human individuals. Repertoires were generated with immunoSEQ multiplex PCR, while TCRdb's copy carries only in-frame clones and drops some. The sample consists of about 2.4 million clones, roughly 93% of them appearing once. Sequenced: naive CD4+ T cells from PBMCs. Regarding subset: CD45RA+ positively selected. The receptors stem from a man between 18 and 29 years old in good health. Some clones in this sample may be carry-over from other donors' samples.

This clone was observed a few times. This chain joins TRBV28 and TRBJ2-1; 9 nucleotides agree with TRBD1. V lost 5 bases, J lost 3 bases, and 5 bases stayed unmatched. The V gene's germline CDR1 is MDHEN and CDR2 SYDVKM. CDR3 length equals 15 residues. The CDR3 spells CASSPGTGFYNEQFF. The DNA of the CDR3 is TGTGCCAGCAGTCCCGGGACAGGGTTCTACAATGAGCAGTTCTTC.

The chain is built from TRBV5-8 and TRBJ2-5, with TRBD2 matching 11 bases. Trimming took 4 bases from V and 5 from J; bases not matched to a gene: 16. This CDR3 spans 18 amino acids. Germline V CDR1 and CDR2: SGHTS, YDEGEE. CDR3 residues: CASSQLLTSGNGGETQYF. The CDR3 DNA is TGTGCCAGCAGCCAGTTACTGACTAGCGGGAACGGGGGGGAGACCCAGTACTTC.

The chain uses TRBV7-2 and TRBJ1-1; D call uncertain. Trimming left V 0 bases short and J 5 bases short, with 10 bases between. Germline CDR1 SGHTA, CDR2 FQGNSA. The CDR3 sequence is 14 residues long. In DNA form, the CDR3 reads TGTGCCAGCAGCTTAGCGGCAAGCCGAACTGAAGCTTTCTTT. This codes for CASSLAASRTEAFF.

The gene calls are TRBV9 and TRBJ2-5; 12 bases are shared with TRBD1. The CDR3 runs to 15 residues. CDR1 and CDR2 from the germline V gene are SGDLS and YYNGEE. V shed 3 bases and J 1 base; nucleotides not matched to a gene: 1. The CDR3 sequence is CASSGGQGAQETQYF. As DNA, the CDR3 is TGTGCCAGCAGCGGGGGACAGGGGGCCCAAGAGACCCAGTACTTC.

About this clone: This CDR3 is also generated by other DNA sequences in the sample. This chain joins TRBV6-6 and TRBJ2-5; TRBD2 aligns across 8 bases. Germline CDR1 MNHNY, CDR2 SVGAGI (reference sequence). The CDR3 spans 14 residues. V shed 0 bases and J 5 bases; nucleotides not matched to a gene: 2. The CDR3 loop is CASSYSGGGETQYF. The CDR3 nucleotides are TGTGCCAGCAGTTACTCCGGCGGGGGGGAGACCCAGTACTTC.

This clone is a singleton in its sample. This sequence joins TRBV19 and TRBJ2-7; D might be TRBD1 (6 bases). Germline CDR1 reads LNHDA; CDR2 reads SQIVND (reference sequence). The CDR3 spans 12 residues. The V end was cut by 6 bases, the J end by 3 bases, with 9 bases between. The CDR3 bases are TGTGCCAGTAGCGAGGGACACTACGAGCAGTACTTC. Translating gives CASSEGHYEQYF.

V gene TRBV14 combines with J gene TRBJ2-1, with D possibly TRBD1 on 6 matching bases. CDR1 and CDR2 from the germline V gene are SGHDN and FVKESK. V lost 3 bases to trimming and J lost 4 bases, with 19 bases between them. The CDR3 extends over 17 amino acids. This CDR3 is CASSQVNRASGYNEQFF. CDR3 nucleotides: TGTGCCAGCAGCCAGGTTAACAGGGCCTCGGGGTACAATGAGCAGTTCTTC.

The J gene is TRBJ2-7, the V gene TRBV11-1; tentatively, D is TRBD2 (6 bases). CDR1 is SGHAT and CDR2 is FQDESV in the germline V gene (reference sequence). The CDR3 covers 14 residues. Trimming removed 5 bases from V and 2 bases from J, with 13 bases in between. The CDR3 nucleotides are TGTGCCAGCAGCCCCCGGGGGAGACCCTACGAGCAGTACTTC. Encoded protein: CASSPRGRPYEQYF. Looking up the rest from reference TRBV11-1 and TRBJ2-7 gives the full variable domain: EAEVAQSPRYKITEKSQAVAFWCDPISGHATLYWYRQILGQGPELLVQFQDESVVDDSQLPKDRFSAERLKGVDSTLKIQPAELGDSAMYLCASSPRGRPYEQYFGPGTRLTVT.

The rearrangement uses TRBV28 and TRBJ2-4; perhaps D is TRBD1 or TRBD2 (5 bases each). Deletions cut 3 bases from V and 8 bases from J, with 23 bases between. Germline assignment: CDR1 MDHEN and CDR2 SYDVKM. The CDR3 is 17 amino acids. The CDR3 DNA follows: TGTGCCAGCAGTTTTGGTTCCCTCTCCGGGACCTCGCACATTCAGTACTTC. This encodes CASSFGSLSGTSHIQYF.

The chain uses TRBV5-1 and TRBJ2-7; D not certain. Per germline, CDR1 SGHRS and CDR2 YFSETQ. The CDR3 consists of 15 residues. V dropped 3 bases and J dropped 6 bases, with 19 bases sitting between them. This CDR3 reads CASSSIGPSITEQYF. The CDR3 DNA sequence: TGCGCCAGCAGCTCCATCGGACCCAGTATTACCGAGCAGTACTTC.

This chain joins TRBV27 and TRBJ2-2; 7 bases agree with TRBD2. V dropped 6 bases and J dropped 5; count of bases not matched to a gene: 3. Germline CDR1 is MNHEY and CDR2 is SMNVEV (reference sequence). The CDR3 consists of 13 residues. CDR3 DNA: TGTGCCAGCAGCGGGACTACAACCGGGGAGCTGTTTTTT. Amino acids: CASSGTTTGELFF.

This chain uses TRBV5-1 with TRBJ2-5; D is unclear. The CDR3 extends over 14 amino acids. The ends were cut back, 0 bases at V and 5 bases at J, with 11 bases in the middle. Germline lookup yields CDR1 SGHRS and CDR2 YFSETQ. Here the CDR3 DNA reads TGCGCCAGCAGCTTGGAGCTCCAAGGGGAGACCCAGTACTTC. It codes for CASSLELQGETQYF. Supplemented by reference TRBV5-1 and TRBJ2-5, the full variable domain reads KAGVTQTPRYLIKTRGQQVTLSCSPISGHRSVSWYQQTPGQGLQFLFEYFSETQRNKGNFPGRFSGRQFSNSRSEMNVSTLELGDSALYLCASSLELQGETQYFGPGTRLLVL.

The chain has TRBV9 and TRBJ2-7; tentatively, D is TRBD1 or TRBD2 (5 bases each). CDR1 SGDLS and CDR2 YYNGEE come from the germline V gene. There are 14 residues in the CDR3. V lost 0 bases to trimming and J lost 2 bases, with 9 bases between them. DNA for the CDR3: TGTGCCAGCAGCGTAGCGGGGCGGGCCTACGAGCAGTACTTC. It translates to CASSVAGRAYEQYF.

The chain uses TRBV5-8 and TRBJ2-1; 10 positions match TRBD2. This CDR3 region has 16 residues. Unmatched junction bases numbered 13, after V lost 6 bases and J lost 7 bases. Germline lookup yields CDR1 SGHTS and CDR2 YDEGEE. The CDR3 bases are TGTGCCAGCATCCCGGGGTGGGGACTAGCGTTTAATGAGCAGTTCTTC. Protein sequence: CASIPGWGLAFNEQFF.